This T cell receptor beta chain was sequenced for a study of blood T cell repertoires in COVID-19. Study-level background: Donors in the United States, Italy and Spain gave samples during acute or convalescent COVID-19.

V was trimmed by 1 base and J by 6 bases, leaving 19 bases between them. This CDR3 region has 16 residues. The germline CDR1 and CDR2 sequences are SGHAT and FQNNGV. Authors' data handling: It was from reference gene primer amplification that nucleated cell counts were estimated. This table comes from immunoSEQ multiplex PCR, and its TCRdb copy is limited to in-frame clones, with some not included. The DNA gave D and trimming, while V, J and clone size come from that table. In the table there are over 20,000 clones, around 72% of which are singletons. The chain is built from TRBV11-2 and TRBJ2-7, with a tentative D call TRBD2 (5 bases). The receptor's source is a woman at least 80 years old with acute or convalescent COVID-19. The sample taken for sequencing was peripheral blood. Written as DNA, the CDR3 is TGTGCCAGCAGCTTAGGTACTAGGGCTAGTACCTTCGAGCAGTACTTC. Residues: CASSLGTRASTFEQYF.